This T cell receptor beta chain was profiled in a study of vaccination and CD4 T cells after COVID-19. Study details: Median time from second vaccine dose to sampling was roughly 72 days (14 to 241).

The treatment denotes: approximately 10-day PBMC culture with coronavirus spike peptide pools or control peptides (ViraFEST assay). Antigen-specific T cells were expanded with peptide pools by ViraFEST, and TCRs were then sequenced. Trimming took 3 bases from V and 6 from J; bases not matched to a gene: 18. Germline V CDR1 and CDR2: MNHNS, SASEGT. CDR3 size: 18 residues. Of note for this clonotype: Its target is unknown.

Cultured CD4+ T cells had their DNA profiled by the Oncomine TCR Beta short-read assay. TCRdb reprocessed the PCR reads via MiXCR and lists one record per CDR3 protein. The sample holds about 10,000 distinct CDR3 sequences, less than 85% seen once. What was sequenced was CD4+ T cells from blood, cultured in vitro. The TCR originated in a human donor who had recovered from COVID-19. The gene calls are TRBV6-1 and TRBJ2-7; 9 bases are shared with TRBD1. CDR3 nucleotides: TGTGCCAGCAGTGATATTTTTGTTAGGACAGGGGTTAAGAGCGAGCAGTACTTC. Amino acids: CASSDIFVRTGVKSEQYF.